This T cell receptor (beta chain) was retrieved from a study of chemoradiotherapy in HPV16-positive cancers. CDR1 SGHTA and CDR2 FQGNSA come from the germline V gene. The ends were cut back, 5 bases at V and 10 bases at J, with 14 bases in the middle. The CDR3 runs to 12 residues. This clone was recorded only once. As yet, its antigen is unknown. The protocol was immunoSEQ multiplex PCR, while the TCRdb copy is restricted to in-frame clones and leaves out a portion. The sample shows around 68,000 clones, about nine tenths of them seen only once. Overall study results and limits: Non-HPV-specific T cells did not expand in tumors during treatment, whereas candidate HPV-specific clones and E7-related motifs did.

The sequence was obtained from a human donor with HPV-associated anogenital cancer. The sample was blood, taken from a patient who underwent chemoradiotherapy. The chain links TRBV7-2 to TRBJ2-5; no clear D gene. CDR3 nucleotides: TGTGCCAGCAGCCCCCTATTGGCGAACCAGTACTTC. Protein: CASSPLLANQYF.